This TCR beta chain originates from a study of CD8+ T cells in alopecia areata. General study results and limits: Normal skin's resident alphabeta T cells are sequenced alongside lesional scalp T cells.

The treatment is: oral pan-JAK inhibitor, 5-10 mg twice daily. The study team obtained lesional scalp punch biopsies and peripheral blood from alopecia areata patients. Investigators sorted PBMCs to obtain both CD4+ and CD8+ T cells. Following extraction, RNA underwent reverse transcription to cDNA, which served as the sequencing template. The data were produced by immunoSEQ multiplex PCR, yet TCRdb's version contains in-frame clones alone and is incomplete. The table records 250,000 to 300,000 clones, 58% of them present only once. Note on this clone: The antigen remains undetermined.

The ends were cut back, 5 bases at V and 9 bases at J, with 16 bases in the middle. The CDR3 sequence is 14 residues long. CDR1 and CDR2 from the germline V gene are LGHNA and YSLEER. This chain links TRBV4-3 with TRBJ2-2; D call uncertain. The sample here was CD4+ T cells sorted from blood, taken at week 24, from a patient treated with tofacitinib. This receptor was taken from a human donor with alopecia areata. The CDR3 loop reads CASSSRTLTRELFF. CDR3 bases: TGCGCCAGCAGCTCTCGGACCTTGACTCGGGAGCTGTTTTTT.